This TCR beta chain stems from a study of blood T cell repertoires in COVID-19. The germline V gene encodes CDR1 KGHDR and CDR2 SFDVKD. This CDR3 is built from 17 residues. The J segment lost 6 bases and the V segment lost 3 bases, leaving 10 bases of the junction unmatched. In the source study's methods: Quantification of nucleated cells was approximated via reference gene primer amplification. Some clones are missing from TCRdb's copy, which holds only in-frame ones; the method was immunoSEQ multiplex PCR. The V and J calls and clone size were taken over from that table, and D and trimming were inferred from the DNA. The sample records approximately 44,000 clones, nearly 90% being singletons.

The sequenced sample consisted of peripheral blood. This rearrangement joins TRBV24-1 to TRBJ2-2; 9 nucleotides agree with TRBD1. This clonotype was obtained from a man in his 60s with acute or convalescent COVID-19. The CDR3 sequence: CATSDPQGTGTAGELFF. The CDR3 DNA is TGTGCCACCAGTGATCCGCAGGGGACAGGGACCGCCGGGGAGCTGTTTTTT.